These T cell receptor beta chains were read from a single sample in a study of shared clonotypes between healthy human individuals. Measured with immunoSEQ multiplex PCR; TCRdb has only the in-frame clones, and not every one. In the table there are around 1.9 million clones, 90% to 95% of which are singletons. The sequencing sample was made of naive CD8+ T cells from PBMCs. All receptors derive from a young man in good health. Some clones in this sample may be carry-over from other donors' samples. Each CDR3 is given with its conserved first and last residue. Fields, in order: D gene, V gene, J gene, clone size, CDR3 DNA, CDR3 protein. A D gene is named only where the DNA matches it firmly. Not all rows give a size; the values are once, few, many and, for expanded clones, a class.

-	TRBV7-9	TRBJ2-1	-	TGTGCCAGCAGCTCGAGGGACAAGGCTACGGAGTTCTTC	CASSSRDKATEFF
-	TRBV6-6	TRBJ1-3	-	TGTGCCAGCAGTTACGAGGCCAGCGTTCTGGACACCATATATTTT	CASSYEASVLDTIYF
TRBD2	TRBV7-9	TRBJ2-1	-	TGTGCCAGCAGCTTAAGCGGGAGGGGACTAGGCAATGAGCAGTTCTTC	CASSLSGRGLGNEQFF
-	TRBV7-8	TRBJ2-7	-	TGTGCCAGCAGCTTAGCGGGCCCCACCGGGGAGCAGTACTTC	CASSLAGPTGEQYF
-	TRBV4-1	TRBJ1-2	-	TGCGCCAGCAGCCGCGGAAGAGGGCAGGAGTCCAATTACTATGGCTACACCTTC	CASSRGRGQESNYYGYTF
-	TRBV7-8	TRBJ1-3	-	TGTGCCAGCAGCTTAGTGGAGGGCGGTGGAAACACCATATATTTT	CASSLVEGGGNTIYF
-	TRBV2	TRBJ2-4	once	TGTGCCAGCAGTCTAGTGGGGGGTGAAAACATTCAGTACTTC	CASSLVGGENIQYF
-	TRBV6-5	TRBJ1-1	-	TGTGCCAGCAATTACAGGATGTCGAACACTGAAGCTTTCTTT	CASNYRMSNTEAFF
-	TRBV10-2	TRBJ1-1	-	TGCGCCAGCAGTGTGTTTGTGTGGACTGAAGCTTTCTTT	CASSVFVWTEAFF
TRBD1	TRBV29-1	TRBJ2-2	-	TGCAGCGTTACTGGGGACAGGGAGAACACCGGGGAGCTGTTTTTT	CSVTGDRENTGELFF